Listed below are T cell receptor beta chains from one sample, sequenced in a study of blood T cell repertoires in COVID-19. Profiled with immunoSEQ multiplex PCR; TCRdb holds only in-frame clones, not every one. The data hold under 200,000 clones, with roughly 80% observed a single time. Sequencing was done on a sample of peripheral blood. These receptors all come from a man in his 70s with active or convalescent COVID-19. The CDR3 runs from the conserved cysteine through the conserved F or W. Each record gives: CDR3 protein, CDR3 DNA, V gene, D gene, clone size, J gene. D genes are given only for firm matches. Clone size is shown for a subset of rows, as once, few, many or a class of expanded clone.

CDR3aa: CASSEVGGNTGELFF
CDR3nt: TGTGCCAGCAGTGAAGTGGGGGGGAACACCGGGGAGCTGTTTTTT
v_gene: TRBV2
d_gene: NA
abundance: NA
j_gene: TRBJ2-2

CDR3aa: CASSSRQGNNEQFF
CDR3nt: TGTGCCAGCTCATCTCGACAGGGAAACAATGAGCAGTTCTTC
v_gene: TRBV18
d_gene: TRBD1
abundance: few
j_gene: TRBJ2-1

CDR3aa: CASSHGQGRDEQYF
CDR3nt: TGTGCCAGCAGCCACGGACAGGGAAGGGACGAGCAGTACTTC
v_gene: TRBV7-2
d_gene: TRBD1
abundance: NA
j_gene: TRBJ2-7

CDR3aa: CASSIDSGGRQPQHF
CDR3nt: TGTGCCAGTAGTATAGATTCGGGGGGACGTCAGCCCCAGCATTTT
v_gene: TRBV19
d_gene: NA
abundance: NA
j_gene: TRBJ1-5

CDR3aa: CASSPEWTGLNTEAFF
CDR3nt: TGTGCCAGCAGCCCCGAATGGACAGGGCTGAACACTGAAGCTTTCTTT
v_gene: TRBV11-2
d_gene: TRBD1
abundance: few
j_gene: TRBJ1-1

CDR3aa: CASSLARTGSDTQYF
CDR3nt: TGTGCCAGCAGCTTAGCGAGGACAGGGAGCGATACGCAGTATTTT
v_gene: TRBV7-9
d_gene: TRBD1
abundance: NA
j_gene: TRBJ2-3

CDR3aa: CASSQNYEQYF
CDR3nt: TGTGCCAGCAGCCAGAACTACGAGCAGTACTTC
v_gene: TRBV25-1
d_gene: NA
abundance: NA
j_gene: TRBJ2-7

CDR3aa: CASSFRPGSSGRPSSYEQYF
CDR3nt: TGTGCCAGCAGTTTCCGACCGGGGTCGAGCGGGAGACCCTCTTCCTACGAGCAGTACTTC
v_gene: TRBV28
d_gene: TRBD2
abundance: NA
j_gene: TRBJ2-7

CDR3aa: CSVEESQGGTEAFF
CDR3nt: TGCAGCGTTGAAGAGTCGCAGGGAGGGACTGAAGCTTTCTTT
v_gene: TRBV29-1
d_gene: NA
abundance: NA
j_gene: TRBJ1-1

CDR3aa: CASSNYRGRQPQHF
CDR3nt: TGTGCCAGCAGCAATTACAGGGGGCGACAGCCCCAGCATTTT
v_gene: TRBV2
d_gene: TRBD1
abundance: NA
j_gene: TRBJ1-5

CDR3aa: CAWSVRQGVYNEQFF
CDR3nt: TGTGCCTGGAGTGTAAGACAGGGGGTCTACAATGAGCAGTTCTTC
v_gene: TRBV30
d_gene: TRBD1
abundance: NA
j_gene: TRBJ2-1

CDR3aa: CATSASGYYNEQFF
CDR3nt: TGTGCCACCAGTGCTAGCGGTTACTACAATGAGCAGTTCTTC
v_gene: TRBV15
d_gene: TRBD2
abundance: NA
j_gene: TRBJ2-1

CDR3aa: CASSLGQGVTGELFF
CDR3nt: TGCGCCAGCAGCTTGGGACAGGGGGTTACCGGGGAGCTGTTTTTT
v_gene: TRBV5-1
d_gene: TRBD1
abundance: NA
j_gene: TRBJ2-2

CDR3aa: CASSREFRNTIYF
CDR3nt: TGTGCCAGCAGCCGGGAGTTCAGAAACACCATATATTTT
v_gene: TRBV3-1/TRBV3-2
d_gene: NA
abundance: NA
j_gene: TRBJ1-3

CDR3aa: CASSYTRNTGELFF
CDR3nt: TGTGCCAGCAGTTATACCAGAAACACCGGGGAGCTGTTTTTT
v_gene: TRBV6-2/TRBV6-3
d_gene: NA
abundance: NA
j_gene: TRBJ2-2

CDR3aa: CASSLGTFSNQPQHF
CDR3nt: TGTGCCAGCAGTTTGGGGACATTCAGCAATCAGCCCCAGCATTTT
v_gene: TRBV27
d_gene: NA
abundance: NA
j_gene: TRBJ1-5

CDR3aa: CASSPREVGYGYTF
CDR3nt: TGTGCCAGCAGTCCGCGGGAGGTCGGCTATGGCTACACCTTC
v_gene: TRBV27
d_gene: NA
abundance: NA
j_gene: TRBJ1-2

CDR3aa: CASSLAFVGTGAYEQYF
CDR3nt: TGCGCCAGCAGCTTGGCATTTGTCGGGACAGGGGCCTACGAGCAGTACTTC
v_gene: TRBV5-1
d_gene: TRBD1
abundance: NA
j_gene: TRBJ2-7

CDR3aa: CASSPGLNTGELFF
CDR3nt: TGTGCCAGCAGCCCCGGTCTTAACACCGGGGAGCTGTTTTTT
v_gene: TRBV7-2
d_gene: NA
abundance: few
j_gene: TRBJ2-2

CDR3aa: CATGRGQGNNEQFF
CDR3nt: TGTGCCACCGGTCGGGGACAGGGTAACAATGAGCAGTTCTTC
v_gene: TRBV24-1
d_gene: TRBD1
abundance: few
j_gene: TRBJ2-1

CDR3aa: CATRKATGGYEQYF
CDR3nt: TGTGCCACCAGAAAGGCCACCGGCGGATACGAGCAGTACTTC
v_gene: TRBV15
d_gene: NA
abundance: NA
j_gene: TRBJ2-7

CDR3aa: CASSQAAGGGGAREQYF
CDR3nt: TGCGCCAGCAGCCAAGCCGCTGGCGGCGGGGGGGCCCGAGAGCAGTACTTC
v_gene: TRBV4-3
d_gene: TRBD2
abundance: NA
j_gene: TRBJ2-7

CDR3aa: CATRLAGATGELFF
CDR3nt: TGTGCCACCCGACTAGCGGGGGCCACCGGGGAGCTGTTTTTT
v_gene: TRBV2
d_gene: TRBD2
abundance: NA
j_gene: TRBJ2-2

CDR3aa: CASTPGGRGRTEAFF
CDR3nt: TGTGCCAGCACCCCTGGAGGGAGGGGACGGACTGAAGCTTTCTTT
v_gene: TRBV7-8
d_gene: NA
abundance: NA
j_gene: TRBJ1-1

CDR3aa: CASSTLRTGYGYTF
CDR3nt: TGCGCCAGCAGCACCCTACGAACAGGGTATGGCTACACCTTC
v_gene: TRBV5-1
d_gene: NA
abundance: NA
j_gene: TRBJ1-2

CDR3aa: CASSRDRVNNEQFF
CDR3nt: TGCGCCAGCAGCCGGGACAGGGTTAATAATGAGCAGTTCTTC
v_gene: TRBV10-1
d_gene: TRBD1
abundance: NA
j_gene: TRBJ2-1

CDR3aa: CASSISGTVLRETQYF
CDR3nt: TGTGCCAGTAGTATATCCGGGACAGTCCTCCGGGAGACCCAGTACTTC
v_gene: TRBV19
d_gene: TRBD1
abundance: NA
j_gene: TRBJ2-5

CDR3aa: CASSQGRSGGREKLFF
CDR3nt: TGTGCCAGCAGCCAAGGAAGGTCAGGGGGCCGTGAAAAACTGTTTTTT
v_gene: TRBV3-1/TRBV3-2
d_gene: TRBD1
abundance: NA
j_gene: TRBJ1-4

CDR3aa: CASSILGGYTEAFF
CDR3nt: TGTGCCAGTAGTATACTAGGGGGCTATACTGAAGCTTTCTTT
v_gene: TRBV19
d_gene: TRBD1
abundance: few
j_gene: TRBJ1-1

CDR3aa: CASSHSGTANTGELFF
CDR3nt: TGTGCCAGCAGTCACTCCGGGACAGCAAACACCGGGGAGCTGTTTTTT
v_gene: TRBV5-5
d_gene: TRBD1
abundance: NA
j_gene: TRBJ2-2

CDR3aa: CASNLAGGGEQYF
CDR3nt: TGTGCCAGCAATCTAGCGGGAGGGGGCGAGCAGTACTTC
v_gene: TRBV9
d_gene: TRBD2
abundance: NA
j_gene: TRBJ2-7

CDR3aa: CASGLSGSEKLFF
CDR3nt: TGTGCTAGTGGTTTGTCGGGTAGCGAAAAACTGTTTTTT
v_gene: TRBV12-5
d_gene: NA
abundance: NA
j_gene: TRBJ1-4